The entry below describes one TCR beta chain. The record originates from a study of blood T cell repertoires in COVID-19. Trimming cost V 1 base and J 0 bases, with 7 bases left between them. This CDR3 contains 15 residues. Germline V CDR1 and CDR2: GTSNPN, SVGIG (reference sequence). TCRdb keeps only in-frame clones here, not all; method: immunoSEQ multiplex PCR. The sample lists approximately 76,000 clones; roughly 85% were seen once. V usage is TRBV30 and J usage is TRBJ1-6; D unclear. Sequenced: peripheral blood. The TCR originated in a man aged 30 to 45 with acute or convalescent COVID-19. CDR3 DNA sequence: TGTGCCTGGAGTGCTGGGAGCTCCTATAATTCACCCCTCCACTTT. Translated: CAWSAGSSYNSPLHF.